What follows are 17 T cell receptor beta chains derived from one specimen sequenced in a study of graft-versus-host responses after intestinal transplantation. The protocol was immunoSEQ multiplex PCR, while the TCRdb copy is restricted to in-frame clones and leaves out a portion. The sample consists of about 9,600 clones, about 96% of them appearing once. The specimen comprised bone marrow, sampled 521 days after intestinal transplantation. These TCRs come from a human patient who received an intestinal transplant, so some T cells may come from the graft donor.

J is TRBJ1-3 and V is TRBV2; D might be TRBD1 (5 bases). This CDR3 is built from 12 residues. V lost 5 bases and J lost 8, with 10 bases in between. CDR1 and CDR2 from the germline V gene are SNHLY and FYNNEI. DNA of the CDR3: TGTGCCAGCAGTACGGGGCTTCACACCATATATTTT. Translated, it gives CASSTGLHTIYF.

The chain has TRBV5-8 and TRBJ1-5; no clear D gene. V lost 1 base and J 3 bases, leaving 11 bases between the germline ends. Germline values: CDR1 SGHTS, CDR2 YDEGEE. The CDR3 is made up of 15 amino acids. CDR3 loop: CASSLLILFNQPQHF. As DNA, the CDR3 is TGTGCCAGCAGCTTGTTGATTCTATTCAATCAGCCCCAGCATTTT.

This chain connects TRBV7-2 to TRBJ2-7; no definite D call. The CDR3 loop spans 13 amino acids. Trimming left V 3 bases short and J 3 bases short, with 9 bases between. Germline-derived CDR1 and CDR2 are SGHTA and FQGNSA. The CDR3 region has the DNA TGTGCCAGCAGCTTTAGGGTTGTCTACGAGCAGTACTTC. Translation gives CASSFRVVYEQYF.

This clone appeared once. The rearrangement links TRBV4-2 to TRBJ1-4; D is uncertain. V lost 4 bases to trimming and J lost 7 bases, with 10 bases between them. This CDR3 spans 13 amino acids. Germline V gene data show CDR1 as LGHNA and CDR2 as YNFKEQ. This CDR3 is CASSRGVAEKLFF. In DNA, the CDR3 is TGTGCCAGCAGCCGAGGAGTGGCTGAAAAACTGTTTTTT.

The V and J genes are TRBV29-1 and TRBJ2-1; TRBD2 matches 10 bases. The CDR3 extends over 13 amino acids. V was clipped by 6 bases and J by 9 bases; unmatched bases: 8. Per the germline V gene, CDR1 is SQVTM and CDR2 is ANQGSEA. CDR3 sequence reads: CSVGLAGDVEQFF. DNA for the CDR3: TGCAGCGTCGGGCTAGCGGGAGATGTTGAGCAGTTCTTC.

The V and J genes are TRBV4-1 and TRBJ2-7; D is unresolved. Trimming took 1 base from V and 5 from J, leaving 9 bases between them. CDR1 MGHRA and CDR2 YSYEKL come from the germline V gene. This CDR3 has 13 residues. The CDR3 region has the DNA TGCGCCAGCAGCCAAGGTCCGGAGAACGAGCAGTACTTC. Protein: CASSQGPENEQYF.

The chain carries TRBV2 and TRBJ1-1; D perhaps matches TRBD1 (6 bases). V gave up 4 bases and J gave up 4 bases, with 7 bases separating them. Germline-derived CDR1 and CDR2 are SNHLY and FYNNEI. The length of the CDR3 is 12 residues. The CDR3 region is CASSATGTEAFF. CDR3 bases: TGTGCCAGCAGTGCGACAGGCACTGAAGCTTTCTTT.

The chain has TRBV5-1 and TRBJ2-1, with 13 positions matching TRBD2. With 3 bases clipped from V and 5 bases from J, the junction kept 17 bases outside the gene matches. The length of the CDR3 is 20 residues. Germline-derived CDR1 and CDR2 are SGHRS and YFSETQ. In DNA, the CDR3 is TGCGCCAGCAGCTCCTATAGGGGACTAGCGGGATTCGGGCTACACAATGAGCAGTTCTTC. It is translated as CASSSYRGLAGFGLHNEQFF.

The CDR3 region is CASSSRTGGPYEQYF. CDR3 DNA: TGTGCCAGCAGTTCACGGACAGGGGGGCCCTACGAGCAGTACTTC. This chain connects TRBV28 to TRBJ2-7; 10 bases map to TRBD1. Germline CDR1 reads MDHEN; CDR2 reads SYDVKM. V shed 4 bases and J 2 bases; nucleotides not matched to a gene: 5. This CDR3 is 15 amino acids long.

Here the CDR3 reads CASSQVKREYNEQFF. The CDR3 DNA follows: TGCGCCAGCAGCCAAGTGAAGCGGGAGTACAATGAGCAGTTCTTC. This rearrangement joins TRBV4-3 to TRBJ2-1, with 8 bases fitting TRBD2. After removal of 1 base from V and 4 bases from J, the junction contained 3 bases not matched to a gene. The CDR3 has 15 residues. Germline assignment: CDR1 LGHNA and CDR2 YSLEER.

The chain is built from TRBV9 and TRBJ2-5, with a tentative D call TRBD2 (6 bases). This CDR3 has 14 residues. CDR1 and CDR2 (germline): SGDLS, YYNGEE. V was cut by 2 bases and J by 5 bases, with 13 bases left in between. CDR3 amino acids: CASSVLGGEETQYF. CDR3 sequence (DNA): TGTGCCAGCAGCGTCTTAGGAGGGGAGGAGACCCAGTACTTC.

The chain joins TRBV27 to TRBJ1-6; 8 bases align to TRBD1. Unmatched junction bases numbered 10, after V lost 2 bases and J lost 7 bases. The germline CDR1 and CDR2 sequences are MNHEY and SMNVEV (reference sequence). The CDR3 sequence is 17 residues long. The CDR3 loop reads CASSLVWPGQENSPLHF. In DNA form, the CDR3 reads TGTGCCAGCAGTTTAGTTTGGCCGGGACAGGAGAATTCACCCCTCCACTTT.

This sequence joins TRBV25-1 and TRBJ1-1; TRBD1 agrees at 9 bases. Looked up from germline, CDR1 is MGHDK and CDR2 is SYGVNS. There are 13 residues in the CDR3. Germline trimming cut 4 bases from V and 8 bases from J; bases unmatched to any gene: 5. As DNA, the CDR3 is TGTGCCAGCAGTGCCGGGACAGGGTGGGAAGCTTTCTTT. Translation: CASSAGTGWEAFF.

This sequence joins TRBV5-5 and TRBJ1-1; D is perhaps TRBD1 (5 bases). Germline V gene data show CDR1 as SGHKS and CDR2 as YYEKEE (reference sequence). The CDR3 has 12 residues. Between the trimmed V and J ends, which lost 4 bases and 9 bases, there was a span of 13 bases. The CDR3 is CASSGGPPQAFF. Here the CDR3 DNA reads TGTGCCAGCAGCGGGGGACCCCCTCAAGCTTTCTTT.

The rearrangement links TRBV27 to TRBJ1-4, with TRBD1 matching over 7 bases. Looked up from germline, CDR1 is MNHEY and CDR2 is SMNVEV (reference sequence). The CDR3 spans 16 residues. Trimming removed 0 bases from V and 8 bases from J; junction bases left unmatched: 9. In DNA form, the CDR3 reads TGTGCCAGCAGTTTATCAAGCGACAGGGACCAGGAAAAACTGTTTTTT. Translating gives CASSLSSDRDQEKLFF.

The V call is TRBV9, the J call TRBJ1-2; perhaps TRBD1 as D (5 bases). Germline CDR1 and CDR2: SGDLS and YYNGEE. This CDR3 comprises 11 residues. The V end lost 7 bases, the J end lost 7 bases, and 11 bases lay between the germline ends. DNA for the CDR3: TGTGCCAGCCAGGGCAATGGTGGCTACACCTTC. Its protein is CASQGNGGYTF.

The chain uses TRBV11-2 and TRBJ2-1, with D perhaps matching TRBD2 (6 bases). Trimming left V 1 base short and J 8 bases short, with 15 bases between. The germline CDR1 and CDR2 sequences are SGHAT and FQNNGV. The CDR3 consists of 15 residues. The CDR3 DNA sequence: TGTGCCAGCAGCTTAGTATTAGCGGCCTTGGATGAGCAGTTCTTC. It codes for CASSLVLAALDEQFF.